These 24 T cell receptor beta chains share one sample of origin, sequenced in a study of blood T cells in healthy people across ages. A J-beta primer mix and a sample-barcoded 5' primer were used in a second PCR of about 7 to 12 cycles. TCRdb recomputed calls from the 5' RACE reads with MiXCR, one row per CDR3 protein. The sample contains fewer than 900,000 distinct CDR3 sequences, approximately 43% of which appear only once. The sequencing input was blood. The receptors derive from a woman aged 55-69 years in good health.

The gene calls are TRBV4-2 and TRBJ2-3; D is undetermined. Germline V gives CDR1 LGHNA, CDR2 YNFKEQ. The CDR3 consists of 15 residues. V was pared by 1 base and J by 10 bases, with 18 bases between. For the CDR3, the DNA is TGTGCCAGCAGCCAAGGTTCTGGCGGCATGGATGCGCAGTATTTT. Its translation is CASSQGSGGMDAQYF.

This clonotype was seen more than once but under ten times. V is TRBV3-1 and J is TRBJ1-5; D is possibly TRBD1 (5 bases). The V and J ends lost 7 bases and 2 bases respectively, with 12 bases between them. Germline assignment: CDR1 LGHDT and CDR2 YNNKEL (reference sequence). This CDR3 has 14 residues. The CDR3 nucleotides read TGTGCCAGCAAATGGGGGGGGGGCAATCAGCCCCAGCATTTT. Protein product: CASKWGGGNQPQHF.

The genes are TRBV6-6 and TRBJ2-3, with 9 bases lining up with TRBD1. This CDR3 is 15 amino acids long. V was pared by 6 bases and J by 6 bases, with 10 bases of the junction left unmatched. Germline lookup yields CDR1 MNHNY and CDR2 SVGAGI (reference sequence). CDR3 region: CASRPGGQGGDTQYF. Here the CDR3 DNA reads TGTGCCAGCAGGCCCGGGGGACAGGGCGGGGATACGCAGTATTTT.

This clonotype was found many times. The chain links TRBV7-2 to TRBJ2-3; TRBD2 matches at 10 bases. V dropped 0 bases and J dropped 2; count of bases not matched to a gene: 5. This CDR3 spans 17 amino acids. Germline lookup yields CDR1 SGHTA and CDR2 FQGNSA. CDR3 amino acids: CASSLALAGVNTDTQYF. DNA for the CDR3: TGTGCCAGCAGCTTAGCCCTAGCGGGAGTTAACACAGATACGCAGTATTTT.

This clonotype was detected only a few times. This chain joins TRBV12-3 or TRBV12-4 and TRBJ2-1; TRBD1 might be the D (5 bases). Trimming took off 6 bases at V and 3 bases at J, with 12 bases between the two ends. The CDR3 is made up of 14 amino acids. Written as DNA, the CDR3 is TGTGCCAGCAGGGAGACAGAGTTCTACAATGAGCAGTTCTTC. Its translation: CASRETEFYNEQFF.

A few counts support this clonotype. The J gene is TRBJ2-3, the V gene TRBV7-2; D may correspond to TRBD1 or TRBD2 (6 bases each). CDR1 is SGHTA, CDR2 FQGNSA, per germline. The germline V and J ends were trimmed by 0 bases and 6 bases, with 10 bases remaining between them. This CDR3 is 14 amino acids long. CDR3 bases: TGTGCCAGCAGCTTAGCACCGGGGGCGGATACGCAGTATTTT. It yields the protein CASSLAPGADTQYF.

The V call is TRBV20-1, the J call TRBJ2-7; unclear D gene. The germline gives CDR1 DFQATT, CDR2 SNEGSKA (reference sequence). Trimming removed 1 base from V and 3 bases from J, with 10 bases in between. The CDR3 length is 13 residues. CDR3 nucleotide sequence: TGCAGTGCTAGAGGTGAACAAGACTACGAGCAGTACTTC. Amino acids: CSARGEQDYEQYF.

This sequence joins TRBV2 and TRBJ2-1; 10 bases map to TRBD2. This CDR3 is 16 amino acids long. In germline, CDR1 is SNHLY, CDR2 FYNNEI. With 6 bases clipped from V and 5 bases from J, the junction kept 10 bases outside the gene matches. CDR3 protein: CASSSRAGGRNNEQFF. The DNA of the CDR3 is TGTGCCAGCAGCAGTCGAGCGGGAGGGAGAAACAATGAGCAGTTCTTC.

This clonotype was seen a single time. This rearrangement joins TRBV3-1 to TRBJ2-5; TRBD2 aligns across 14 bases. Germline CDR1 and CDR2: LGHDT and YNNKEL (reference sequence). Losses at the gene ends were 0 bases for V and 11 bases for J; bases not matched to a gene: 8. The length of the CDR3 is 16 residues. CDR3 nucleotides: TGTGCCAGCAGCCAAGAGGGACTAGCGGGAGTAGATGTGCAGTACTTC. This translates into CASSQEGLAGVDVQYF.

This clonotype turned up a few times. The rearrangement joins TRBV2 to TRBJ2-7; a weak D match, TRBD1 (5 bases). The CDR3 runs 14 residues. Trimming pared 4 bases from V and 1 base from J, leaving 11 bases between. In germline, CDR1 is SNHLY, CDR2 FYNNEI. The CDR3 nucleotides are TGTGCCAGCAGTGGGTACAGGAGTTCCTACGAGCAGTACTTC. This sequence encodes CASSGYRSSYEQYF. Full variable domain (rest looked up from reference TRBV2 and TRBJ2-7): EPEVTQTPSHQVTQMGQEVILRCVPISNHLYFYWYRQILGQKVEFLVSFYNNEISEKSEIFDDQFSVERPDGSNFTLKIRSTKLEDSAMYFCASSGYRSSYEQYFGPGTRLTVT.

This clonotype was observed a single time. The V call is TRBV29-1, the J call TRBJ1-1; D remains ambiguous. Germline CDR1 reads SQVTM; CDR2 reads ANQGSEA. The CDR3 contains 15 residues. Trimming stripped 0 bases from V and 3 bases from J, with 14 bases between. CDR3 region: CSVEEDRLRHTEAFF. CDR3 DNA sequence: TGCAGCGTTGAAGAAGACCGCCTAAGGCACACTGAAGCTTTCTTT.

The V gene is TRBV11-2, the J gene TRBJ2-5, with D perhaps TRBD1 (5 bases). The CDR3 is made up of 16 amino acids. Germline-derived CDR1 and CDR2 are SGHAT and FQNNGV. The V end lost 1 base, the J end lost 4 bases, and 16 bases lay between the germline ends. The CDR3 reads CASSLGTGVVGETQYF. The CDR3 DNA reads TGTGCCAGCAGCTTAGGCACAGGCGTAGTGGGAGAGACCCAGTACTTC.

The chain combines TRBV7-9 with TRBJ2-1; D may be TRBD1 (9 bases). CDR1 and CDR2 (germline): SEHNR, FQNEAQ (reference sequence). V was pared by 7 bases and J by 5 bases, with 27 bases between. CDR3 size: 18 residues. The CDR3: CASTVDRGRLAINNEQFF. CDR3 DNA sequence: TGTGCCAGCACCGTGGACAGGGGTCGACTAGCGATAAACAATGAGCAGTTCTTC.

This clonotype has a handful of counts. The chain couples TRBV5-1 to TRBJ1-2; 8 bases fit TRBD1. The CDR3 totals 15 residues. With V trimmed by 0 bases and J by 7 bases, 8 bases remained unmatched. CDR1 is SGHRS and CDR2 is YFSETQ in the germline V gene. CDR3 amino acids: CASSLVGQGGTGYTF. The DNA of the CDR3 is TGCGCCAGCAGCTTGGTCGGACAGGGAGGAACTGGCTACACCTTC.

The chain carries TRBV6-1 and TRBJ2-7, with a tentative D call TRBD1 (6 bases). The CDR3 length is 18 residues. V lost 5 bases and J 1 base, leaving 24 bases between the germline ends. Germline values: CDR1 MNHNS, CDR2 SASEGT. DNA for the CDR3: TGTGCCAGCAGTCAATATACCTACAGGGCATCCGCGTCCTACGAGCAGTACTTC. This sequence encodes CASSQYTYRASASYEQYF.

This chain uses TRBV20-1 with TRBJ2-7; D remains ambiguous. The DNA end is a closer match to TRBJ2-5, so the J assignment may be wrong. The CDR3 sequence is 11 residues long. Germline CDR1 DFQATT, CDR2 SNEGSKA (reference sequence). The CDR3 loop reads CSARDSETQYF. CDR3 sequence (DNA): TGCAGTGCTAGAGATTCTGAGACCCAGTACTTC.

This clonotype has ten or more counts. The V call is TRBV29-1, the J call TRBJ2-1, with D possibly TRBD1 on 6 matching bases. This CDR3 comprises 13 residues. Germline CDR1 reads SQVTM; CDR2 reads ANQGSEA. V was trimmed by 2 bases and J by 8 bases, leaving 13 bases between them. The CDR3 nucleotides read TGCAGCGTTGAAATTTCCAGGGGCTATGAGCAGTTCTTC. Its translation is CSVEISRGYEQFF.

The chain joins TRBV5-6 to TRBJ1-4; TRBD1 agrees at 8 bases. Germline CDR1 reads SGHDT; CDR2 reads YYEEEE. This CDR3 region has 14 residues. The V gene end was trimmed by 4 bases and the J gene end by 5 bases; junction bases not matched to a gene: 4. CDR3 bases: TGTGCCAGCAGCCGGGACAGGCGAAATGAAAAACTGTTTTTT. It translates to CASSRDRRNEKLFF. The complete variable domain, with remaining parts taken from reference TRBV5-6 and TRBJ1-4, reads DAGVTQSPTHLIKTRGQQVTLRCSPKSGHDTVSWYQQALGQGPQFIFQYYEEEERQRGNFPDRFSGHQFPNYSSELNVNALLLGDSALYLCASSRDRRNEKLFFGSGTQLSVL.

In its sample, this clonotype was seen many times. The V and J genes are TRBV15 and TRBJ1-2, with TRBD1 matching over 8 bases. Germline values: CDR1 LNHNV, CDR2 YYDKDF (reference sequence). V gave up 6 bases and J gave up 7 bases; unmatched junction bases: 13. The CDR3 is 15 amino acids. CDR3 region: CATSKDRDLTRGYTF. CDR3 coding DNA: TGTGCCACCAGTAAGGACAGGGACCTAACACGTGGCTACACCTTC.

This clonotype has more than one count but fewer than ten. The rearrangement joins TRBV3-1 to TRBJ2-7; D remains ambiguous. V was trimmed by 5 bases and J by 7 bases, leaving 9 bases between them. The CDR3 contains 11 residues. The V gene's germline CDR1 is LGHDT and CDR2 YNNKEL (reference sequence). CDR3 residues: CASSGQLEQYF. CDR3 sequence (DNA): TGTGCCAGCAGCGGCCAACTGGAGCAGTACTTC.

The rearrangement joins TRBV11-2 to TRBJ1-6; tentatively, D is TRBD1 (5 bases). The germline V gene encodes CDR1 SGHAT and CDR2 FQNNGV. The CDR3 totals 14 residues. The V end was cut by 4 bases, the J end by 5 bases, with 9 bases between. The DNA for the CDR3 is TGTGCCAGCAGCTCGGGGCTGGATAATTCACCCCTCCACTTT. This translates into CASSSGLDNSPLHF. Combining the CDR3 with reference TRBV11-2 and TRBJ1-6 gives the whole variable domain EAGVAQSPRYKIIEKRQSVAFWCNPISGHATLYWYQQILGQGPKLLIQFQNNGVVDDSQLPKDRFSAERLKGVDSTLKIQPAKLEDSAVYLCASSSGLDNSPLHFGNGTRLTVT.

Here the CDR3 reads CASSLTSGRVGEQYF. CDR3 nucleotides: TGTGCCAGCAGTCTTACTAGCGGGAGAGTGGGCGAGCAGTACTTC. The V and J genes are TRBV6-5 and TRBJ2-7, with 11 bases fitting TRBD2. CDR1 is MNHEY, CDR2 SVGAGI, per germline. The V and J ends lost 5 bases and 6 bases, in that order; junction bases with no gene match: 9. The CDR3 extends over 15 amino acids.

This clonotype has a handful of counts. At one end, the junction sequence differs from germline, possibly due to a read error. This chain connects TRBV2 to TRBJ1-5; D uncertain. CDR1 is SNHLY and CDR2 is FYNNEI in the germline V gene. The CDR3 length is 13 residues. CDR3 in amino acids: CASSEIGNQPQHF. The CDR3 bases are TGCGCCAGCAGTGAGATAGGAAATCAGCCCCAGCATTTT.

The CDR3 DNA is TGCGCCAGCAGCCAGGGGACTAGCGGGAGTTTGCGCGAGCAGTACTTC. Amino acids: CASSQGTSGSLREQYF. The chain recombines TRBV4-3 with TRBJ2-7; 14 bases map to TRBD2. Unmatched junction bases numbered 7, after V lost 3 bases and J lost 6 bases. Per the germline V gene, CDR1 is LGHNA and CDR2 is YSLEER. The CDR3 length is 16 residues.